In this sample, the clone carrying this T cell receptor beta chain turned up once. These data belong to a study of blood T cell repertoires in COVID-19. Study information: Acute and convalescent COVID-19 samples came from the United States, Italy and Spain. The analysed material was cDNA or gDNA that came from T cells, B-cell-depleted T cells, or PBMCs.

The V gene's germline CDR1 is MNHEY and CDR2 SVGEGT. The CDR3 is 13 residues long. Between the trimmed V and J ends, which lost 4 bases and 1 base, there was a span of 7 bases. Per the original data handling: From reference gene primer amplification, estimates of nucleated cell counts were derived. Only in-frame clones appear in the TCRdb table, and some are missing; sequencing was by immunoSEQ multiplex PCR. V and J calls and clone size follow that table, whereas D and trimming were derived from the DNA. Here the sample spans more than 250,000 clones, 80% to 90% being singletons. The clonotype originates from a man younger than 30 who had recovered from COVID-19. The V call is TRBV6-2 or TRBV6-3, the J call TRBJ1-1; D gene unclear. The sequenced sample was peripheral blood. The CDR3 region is CASSSGSNTEAFF. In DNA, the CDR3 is TGTGCCAGCAGTTCCGGGTCGAACACTGAAGCTTTCTTT.